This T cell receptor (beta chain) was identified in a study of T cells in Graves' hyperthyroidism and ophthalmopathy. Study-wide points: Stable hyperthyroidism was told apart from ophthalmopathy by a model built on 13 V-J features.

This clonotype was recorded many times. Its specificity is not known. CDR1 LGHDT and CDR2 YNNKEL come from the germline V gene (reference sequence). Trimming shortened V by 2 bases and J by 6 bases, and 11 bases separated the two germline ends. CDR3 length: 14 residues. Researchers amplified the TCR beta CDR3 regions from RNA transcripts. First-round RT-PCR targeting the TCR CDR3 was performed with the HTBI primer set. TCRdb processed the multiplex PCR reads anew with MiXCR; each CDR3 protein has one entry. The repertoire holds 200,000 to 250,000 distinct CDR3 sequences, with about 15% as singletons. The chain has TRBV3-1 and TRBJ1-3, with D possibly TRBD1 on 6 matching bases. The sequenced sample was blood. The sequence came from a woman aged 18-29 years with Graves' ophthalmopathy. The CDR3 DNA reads TGTGCCAGCAGCCAACGGGGGGCCGAAAACACCATATATTTT. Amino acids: CASSQRGAENTIYF.